This T cell receptor beta chain was sequenced for a study of T cell repertoires in cytomegalovirus infection. From the reads, TCRdb called clonotypes with MiXCR, one entry per CDR3 protein. The sample shows about 490,000 distinct CDR3 sequences, about 17% of them seen only once. CDR1 and CDR2 (germline): MNHNS, SASEGT. The CDR3 totals 15 residues. V was pared by 5 bases and J by 0 bases, with 14 bases between. On this clonotype: Its antigen is not known.

The study, taken as a whole, reports: It was HLA-C-restricted CMV-specific TCR beta clonotypes that dominated the response ex vivo.

Input material: CD8+ T cells from PBMCs. The TCR comes from a human donor in good health (CMV status not recorded). Some clones in this sample may be carry-over from other donors' samples. The chain links TRBV6-1 to TRBJ2-7; maybe TRBD1 (6 bases). The CDR3 DNA sequence: TGTGCCAGCAGTTTTGGGGCAGGGGTCTCCTACGAGCAGTACTTC. It translates to CASSFGAGVSYEQYF.